This T cell receptor beta chain came from a study of OX40 agonist ivuxolimab in advanced cancers. Autoimmune disease history or systemic immunosuppression was exclusionary. Generated by immunoSEQ multiplex PCR, the TCRdb table keeps only in-frame clones and is missing some. The sample consists of around 44,000 clones, approximately 87% of them appearing once. Trimming took 7 bases from V and 2 from J, leaving 11 bases between them. The CDR3 runs 13 residues. Looked up from germline, CDR1 is MNHEY and CDR2 is SVGAGI. The TCR was taken from an adult with an advanced solid tumor such as melanoma, head and neck, liver or kidney cancer. The chain is built from TRBV6-5 and TRBJ2-5; weak D call: TRBD1 (5 bases). The material was CD4+ or CD8+ T cells sorted from blood, obtained in a trial of the OX40 agonist ivuxolimab. The CDR3 DNA is TGTGCCAGCACGTGGGGCAGACAAGAGACCCAGTACTTC. It yields the protein CASTWGRQETQYF.